This T cell receptor beta chain was captured by sequencing in a study of T cell responses to AZD1222 COVID-19 vaccine. Overall study findings and caveats: The study reported that nearly half of spike-specific TCRs target unmutated variant regions. The study identified only six AZD1222 recipients as seropositive at baseline.

Germline CDR1 and CDR2: LNHDA and SQIVND (reference sequence). Trimming took off 6 bases at V and 0 bases at J, with 18 bases between the two ends. The CDR3 extends over 17 amino acids. As regards this clone: Its antigen is as yet unknown.

Measured with immunoSEQ multiplex PCR; TCRdb has only the in-frame clones, and not every one. Of fewer than 100,000 clones detected, approximately 84% appear once; the ten largest clones hold 14%. This clonotype was obtained from an adult who received the AZD1222 COVID-19 vaccine. The V gene is TRBV19, the J gene TRBJ2-1; D perhaps matches TRBD1 (6 bases). The source was peripheral blood, collected 28 days after the second AZD1222 dose. CDR3: CASSPLDGTSSYNEQFF. As DNA, the CDR3 is TGTGCCAGTAGCCCTTTAGACGGGACAAGCTCCTACAATGAGCAGTTCTTC.